These 20 T cell receptor beta chains originate from one sample sequenced in a study of T cell repertoires in cytomegalovirus infection. Their recognized antigens are unknown. In TCRdb, the reads were re-called with MiXCR into one record per CDR3 protein. The sample has hundreds of thousands of distinct CDR3 sequences; less than 35% are singletons. Source: cultured CD8+ T cells from PBMCs, taken from culture after CMV antigen stimulation. These TCRs come from a human donor in good health (CMV status not recorded). Some clones in this sample may be carry-over from other donors' samples.

This clonotype was detected only a few times. The rearrangement uses TRBV5-4 and TRBJ1-6; TRBD1 aligns across 9 bases. The germline gives CDR1 SGHNT, CDR2 YYREEE (reference sequence). The V and J ends lost 6 bases and 11 bases, in that order; junction bases with no gene match: 12. There are 15 residues in the CDR3. The CDR3 is CASTVADRGNPPLHF. For the CDR3, the DNA is TGTGCCAGCACTGTCGCGGACAGGGGTAACCCACCCCTCCACTTT.

V gene TRBV4-1 combines with J gene TRBJ1-1, with 7 bases identical to TRBD1. Germline CDR1 is MGHRA and CDR2 is YSYEKL. J lost 0 bases, V lost 3 bases, and 4 bases had no gene match. The CDR3 contains 15 residues. The CDR3 DNA reads TGCGCCAGCAGCCAGGTGACAGGGATGAACACTGAAGCTTTCTTT. Translation gives CASSQVTGMNTEAFF.

This clonotype was counted many times. The genes are TRBV19 and TRBJ2-2, with unresolved D. In germline, CDR1 is LNHDA, CDR2 SQIVND (reference sequence). The CDR3 contains 14 residues. Trimming stripped 5 bases from V and 1 base from J, with 8 bases between. CDR3 sequence: CASSVTVNTGELFF. CDR3 nucleotides: TGTGCCAGTAGTGTGACGGTGAACACCGGGGAGCTGTTTTTT. Together with reference TRBV19 and TRBJ2-2, the CDR3 gives the full variable domain: DGGITQSPKYLFRKEGQNVTLSCEQNLNHDAMYWYRQDPGQGLRLIYYSQIVNDFQKGDIAEGYSVSREKKESFPLTVTSAQKNPTAFYLCASSVTVNTGELFFGEGSRLTVL.

This clonotype was detected a few times. The genes are TRBV2 and TRBJ1-2; no firm D call. Trimming left V 4 bases short and J 3 bases short, with 9 bases between. The CDR3 has 13 residues. Germline loops: CDR1 SNHLY, CDR2 FYNNEI. The CDR3 loop is CASSGNKDYGYTF. For the CDR3, the DNA is TGTGCCAGCAGTGGAAACAAGGACTATGGCTACACCTTC.

This clonotype was counted only a few times. The V and J genes are TRBV5-5 and TRBJ2-3; D perhaps matches TRBD2 (5 bases). In germline, CDR1 is SGHKS, CDR2 YYEKEE (reference sequence). Between the trimmed V and J ends, which lost 0 bases and 8 bases, there was a span of 13 bases. This CDR3 has 14 amino acids. The CDR3 loop reads CASSLEAGAGTQYF. For the CDR3, the DNA is TGTGCCAGCAGCTTGGAGGCAGGCGCGGGTACGCAGTATTTT.

The sample holds a few counts of this clonotype. The rearrangement joins TRBV4-1 to TRBJ1-1; D unclear. The germline V gene has CDR1 MGHRA and CDR2 YSYEKL. This CDR3 is 14 amino acids long. With 10 bases removed from V and 0 bases from J, the gap between germline ends came to 15 bases. The CDR3 nucleotides are TGCGCCACCACGGTCGCCACGATGAACACTGAAGCTTTCTTT. This translates into CATTVATMNTEAFF.

The chain carries TRBV4-1 and TRBJ2-1; 7 positions match TRBD2. Per the germline V gene, CDR1 is MGHRA and CDR2 is YSYEKL. J gave up 6 bases and V 3 bases, and 2 bases lay outside the gene matches. The CDR3 sequence is 13 residues long. CDR3 residues: CASSQGRGNEQFF. In DNA, the CDR3 is TGCGCCAGCAGCCAGGGGAGGGGCAATGAGCAGTTCTTC.

Comments on this clonotype: A much larger clone lies one base from this, so it may be a read error. The chain combines TRBV7-2 with TRBJ2-2, with D possibly called TRBD1 or TRBD2 (6 bases each). The CDR3 is 16 residues long. Germline CDR1 and CDR2: SGHTA and FQGNSA. CDR3 nucleotide sequence: TGTGCCAGCGGCTTAGCCGGGGGCGCGAACACCGGGGAGCTGTTTTTT. The encoded protein is CASGLAGGANTGELFF. Based on the CDR3 plus reference TRBV7-2 and TRBJ2-2, the full variable domain is GAGVSQSPSNKVTEKGKDVELRCDPISGHTALYWYRQSLGQGLEFLIYFQGNSAPDKSGLPSDRFSAERTGGSVSTLTIQRTQQEDSAVYLCASGLAGGANTGELFFGEGSRLTVL.

This sequence joins TRBV25-1 and TRBJ2-7, with D maybe TRBD2 (7 bases). CDR1 is MGHDK and CDR2 is SYGVNS in the germline V gene. V was trimmed by 9 bases and J by 3 bases, leaving 15 bases between them. The length of the CDR3 is 13 residues. CDR3: CASWGGGIYEQYF. DNA for the CDR3: TGTGCCAGTTGGGGGGGCGGTATCTACGAGCAGTACTTC.

The rearrangement joins TRBV15 to TRBJ2-1, with 10 bases lining up with TRBD1. Per germline, CDR1 LNHNV and CDR2 YYDKDF (reference sequence). The CDR3 extends over 17 amino acids. V lost 0 bases, J lost 8 bases, and 10 bases stayed unmatched. The CDR3 loop is CATSRDPGWDRGDEQFF. CDR3 sequence (DNA): TGTGCCACCAGCAGAGATCCGGGGTGGGACAGGGGTGATGAGCAGTTCTTC.

The J gene is TRBJ2-1, the V gene TRBV9; no reliable D call. Germline V gives CDR1 SGDLS, CDR2 YYNGEE. Trimming shortened V by 0 bases and J by 0 bases, and 10 bases separated the two germline ends. The CDR3 has 16 amino acids. Here the CDR3 DNA reads TGTGCCAGCAGCGTAGCGGGTAAGAGCTCCTACAATGAGCAGTTCTTC. Protein product: CASSVAGKSSYNEQFF.

This clonotype has just a few counts. This sequence joins TRBV7-2 and TRBJ2-1, with unresolved D. Trimming shortened V by 5 bases and J by 1 base, and 9 bases separated the two germline ends. In germline, CDR1 is SGHTA, CDR2 FQGNSA. This CDR3 is built from 14 residues. The DNA for the CDR3 is TGTGCCAGCAGCCCCGCCACGTCCTACAATGAGCAGTTCTTC. Protein: CASSPATSYNEQFF.

This clonotype has only a few counts. The chain uses TRBV19 and TRBJ2-3; 7 bases align to TRBD1. V lost 5 bases and J lost 1; bases outside the gene matches: 9. CDR1 and CDR2 (germline): LNHDA, SQIVND (reference sequence). This CDR3 is 16 amino acids long. CDR3 residues: CASSFRTGGRTDTQYF. The CDR3 DNA sequence: TGTGCCAGTAGTTTTCGGACAGGTGGTCGCACAGATACGCAGTATTTT.

The chain joins TRBV7-2 to TRBJ1-1; D is uncertain. The V gene lost 1 base and the J gene lost 1 base, with 10 bases spanning the gap. This CDR3 has 15 amino acids. Germline CDR1 and CDR2: SGHTA and FQGNSA. In DNA, the CDR3 is TGTGCCAGCAGCTTAGGGCCGGGCAAGAACACTGAAGCTTTCTTT. Translating it yields CASSLGPGKNTEAFF.

This clonotype came up a few times. The V gene is TRBV4-1, the J gene TRBJ2-1; D is undetermined. The CDR3 has 12 amino acids. Trimming took off 3 bases at V and 7 bases at J, with 7 bases between the two ends. Germline loops: CDR1 MGHRA, CDR2 YSYEKL. In DNA form, the CDR3 reads TGCGCCAGCAGCCAGGTACGGAATGAGCAGTTCTTC. Its translation: CASSQVRNEQFF.

The chain links TRBV7-8 to TRBJ1-5; D may be TRBD1 (5 bases). This CDR3 region has 15 residues. The germline gives CDR1 SGHVS, CDR2 FQNEAQ. Trimming cost V 6 bases and J 5 bases, with 17 bases left between them. CDR3 protein: CASSPDTSFDQPQHF. The CDR3 coding sequence is TGTGCCAGCAGTCCGGACACAAGTTTTGATCAGCCCCAGCATTTT.

This chain's CDR3 is CASSLGTGSVHEQYF. The CDR3 DNA sequence: TGTGCCAGCAGTTTGGGGACAGGGAGTGTCCACGAGCAGTACTTC. The chain is built from TRBV12-3 or TRBV12-4 and TRBJ2-7, with TRBD1 identical over 9 bases. The CDR3 spans 15 residues. With V trimmed by 3 bases and J by 5 bases, 8 bases remained unmatched.

This clonotype was seen more than once but under ten times. J is TRBJ2-1 and V is TRBV6-1; D perhaps matches TRBD2 (5 bases). Germline V gives CDR1 MNHNS, CDR2 SASEGT. The CDR3 loop spans 13 amino acids. Trimming took off 6 bases at V and 12 bases at J, with 18 bases between the two ends. The CDR3 sequence is CASSPAGSDRQFF. The CDR3 DNA follows: TGTGCCAGCAGCCCCGCGGGTAGCGACCGGCAGTTCTTC.

This clonotype was seen a handful of times. The CDR3 loop reads CASSSRQGGFYNEQFF. DNA for the CDR3: TGTGCCAGCAGCTCCCGGCAGGGAGGTTTCTACAATGAGCAGTTCTTC. The chain uses TRBV7-8 and TRBJ2-1, with D tentatively TRBD2 (6 bases). The V end lost 4 bases, the J end lost 3 bases, and 16 bases lay between the germline ends. The CDR3 has 16 residues. The germline CDR1 and CDR2 sequences are SGHVS and FQNEAQ.

The V and J genes are TRBV6-2 or TRBV6-3 and TRBJ2-3; no firm D call. This CDR3 contains 15 residues. Trimming left V 3 bases short and J 0 bases short, with 10 bases between. CDR1 MNHEY and CDR2 SVGEGT come from the germline V gene. This CDR3 is CASSYFSASTDTQYF. CDR3 sequence (DNA): TGTGCCAGCAGTTATTTCAGTGCTAGCACAGATACGCAGTATTTT.